This TCR beta chain was captured in a study of shared clonotypes between healthy human individuals (dated by TCRdb to 2019 to 2021). A note on the overall study: The cohort included three men and a couple of women between 18 and 49 years of age. For each donor, three plates each were used for CD4 naive and CD4 memory, two plates were used for CD8 naive, and one plate was used for CD8 memory. To estimate repertoire size and how much clonotypes are shared between individuals, the study performed deep sequencing of blood TCR repertoires from a few healthy adults. Different laboratories and diverse techniques were used to prepare libraries and sequence TCR repertoires, to increase sequencing depth and limit assay-specific biases. Leukapheresis yielded between about 0.9 and 10 billion PBMCs per donor.

The donors were healthy, HIV-negative adults with no recently reported acute infections or vaccinations. Only Caucasian adults living in Nashville, Tennessee, USA were represented among the donors. CD4+ T cells were enriched through magnetic negative selection, after which naive cells were positively selected on CD45RA and the remaining negative fraction served as the memory subset. After blood collection by leukapheresis, PBMCs were isolated using Ficoll-Histopaque density gradient centrifugation and then cryopreserved in the vapor phase of liquid nitrogen. Analytical flow cytometry was used to check the purity and quantity of every magnetically sorted T cell population. Genomic DNA was isolated from every sorted fraction and measured by UV absorbance on a Nanodrop 2000c. From the cysteine through the phenylalanine, the CDR3 covers 15 amino acids. Only CDR3 DNA is held: 45 bases, read in frame from base 1. Here V drops 3 bases and J drops 5 bases, and the junction holds 10 bases not matched to any gene. Via the germline V gene, CDR1 is SGHRS and CDR2 YFSETQ.

In regard to this clone: Its binding antigen is unknown. Base qualities were left out, and no much larger clone turns up one base away.

The investigation overall reported the following: Larger estimated clonotype richness was generally found for naive subsets than for memory subsets. Pairwise subsampling indicated that sequencing depth was expected to affect the degree of clonotype sharing among donors. Compared with non-shared clonotypes, clonotypes shared by all four sorted-subset donors had higher generation probabilities. Even with the large sequencing depth, rarefaction of the sorted-subset datasets indicated that sequencing was incomplete. Sampling was limited to blood, and TCR repertoires in tissue likely differ from TCR repertoires in blood. The small number of donors limited the genetic and exposure-history diversity represented. Roughly 5% of naive CD4, around 3.5% of naive CD8, roughly 2.4% of memory CD4, and 0.35% to 0.4% of memory CD8 clonotypes were shared across a few donors.

Using the deep immunoSEQ assay, multiplex PCR amplified TCR CDR3 regions from genomic DNA. Genomic DNA extracted from each cell subset was distributed evenly over all wells of several immunoSEQ 96-well plates, and each plate served as one replicate. Each replicate PCR for sorted subsets received around 210 ng genomic DNA, equal to 28,000 or so T cell genomes. Purified libraries were quantified with a Qubit 3.0 fluorometer, sized on a Bioanalyzer 2100, and re-quantified with the KAPA Library Quantification kit. A separate single-read 150-cycle Illumina NextSeq 550 flow cell was used to sequence each immunoSEQ 96-well plate. In the original analysis: Because the immunoSEQ output held only junctional sequences and lacked quality scores, the filtering could not match the filtering applied to full-length reads. To assign V/J genes and CDR3, sequences were annotated against IMGT germline references using PyIR, a Python wrapper for IgBLAST v1.9. Reads were filtered out if the reads had weak V/J assignments (E-value above 1e-6), no CDR3, stop codons, out-of-frame junctions, or ambiguous translated residues. A V3J clonotype was defined by an identical inferred V gene, J gene, and CDR3 amino acid sequence. Percentage overlap between repertoires was calculated by dividing the number of shared unique clonotypes by the size of the smaller repertoire. Richness of each repertoire was evaluated using RTK rarefaction, the Chao1 estimator, and Recon v2.1 estimates of unobserved clonotypes. For all TCRbeta clonotypes obtained by the gDNA method from four donors, generation probabilities were computed with OLGA. TCRdb provides this immuneACCESS table in a form limited to in-frame rearrangements. Some clones are lacking; in checked studies, under half of them reflect an unresolved V gene, and why the rest are absent is not known. Clone size and the V and J calls come from that table; the DNA yielded D and trimming. Present in this sample are approximately 2,000,000 clones, under 95% of which were seen just once. The ten biggest clones cover around 0.38% of the sample.

Sequencing was done on a sample of naive CD4+ T cells from PBMCs. What this sample's cell subset or site label stands for: CD45RA+ positively selected. This TCR was sampled from a man aged 18 to 29 in good health. Some clones in this sample may be carry-over from other donors' samples. The chain was built from TRBV5-1 and TRBJ2-5, with TRBD1 matching 7 junction bases. The bases read TGCGCCAGCAGCTCGGCGCAGGGGGTCGGGGAGACCCAGTACTTC. This is translated as CASSSAQGVGETQYF.